The entry below gives a single TCR beta chain sequence along with its context. The CDR3 spans 15 residues. CDR1 SGDLS and CDR2 YYNGEE come from the germline V gene. The V and J ends lost 2 bases and 1 base, in that order; junction bases with no gene match: 0. This sample was included in a study of blood T cell repertoires in COVID-19. The protocol was immunoSEQ multiplex PCR, while the TCRdb copy is restricted to in-frame clones and leaves out a portion. This sample yields about 12,000 clones, of which roughly 90% are seen a single time; about an eighth belongs to the top ten. Sequenced material: peripheral blood. This sequence was found in a man in his 70s with active COVID-19. J is TRBJ2-1 and V is TRBV9; TRBD1 matches at 10 bases. The CDR3: CASSVGQGSYNEQFF. CDR3 nucleotide sequence: TGTGCCAGCAGCGTGGGACAGGGGTCCTACAATGAGCAGTTCTTC.